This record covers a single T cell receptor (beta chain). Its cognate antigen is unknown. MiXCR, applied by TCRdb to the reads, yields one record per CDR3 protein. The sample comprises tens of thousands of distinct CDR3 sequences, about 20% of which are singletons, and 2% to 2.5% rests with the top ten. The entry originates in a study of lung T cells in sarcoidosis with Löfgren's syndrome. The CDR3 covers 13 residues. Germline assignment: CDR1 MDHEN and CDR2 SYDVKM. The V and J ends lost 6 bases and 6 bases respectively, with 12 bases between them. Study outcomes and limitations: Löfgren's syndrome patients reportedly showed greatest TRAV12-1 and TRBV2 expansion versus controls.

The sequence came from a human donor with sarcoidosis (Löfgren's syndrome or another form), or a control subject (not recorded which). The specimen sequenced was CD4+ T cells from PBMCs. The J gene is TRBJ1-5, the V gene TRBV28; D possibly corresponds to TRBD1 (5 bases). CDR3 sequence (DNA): TGTGCCAGCAGCCCGCCGGGGGGTCAGCCCCAGCATTTT. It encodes CASSPPGGQPQHF.